This is a list of T cell receptor beta chains from one sample in a study of CD8+ T cells in alopecia areata. Libraries were prepared by immunoSEQ multiplex PCR; TCRdb keeps only in-frame clonotypes and omits some of them. Of 150,000 to 200,000 clones in the sample, less than 75% were seen once. The sample in question was CD8+ T cells sorted from blood, obtained at week 0. The receptors stem from a human donor with alopecia areata. The CDR3 runs from the conserved cysteine through the conserved F or W. A D gene is named only where the DNA matches it firmly. A row's size may be missing; if present it is once, few, many or a size class.

clone size: NA
V gene: TRBV27
J gene: TRBJ2-7
D gene: TRBD1
CDR3 protein: CASSLRDRGYEQYF
CDR3 DNA: TGTGCCAGCAGTTTACGCGACAGGGGCTACGAGCAGTACTTC

clone size: NA
V gene: TRBV30
J gene: TRBJ2-1
D gene: NA
CDR3 protein: CAWSVRGYNEQFF
CDR3 DNA: TGTGCCTGGAGTGTTCGGGGTTACAATGAGCAGTTCTTC

clone size: few
V gene: TRBV30
J gene: TRBJ2-7
D gene: NA
CDR3 protein: CAWSWGSSYEQYF
CDR3 DNA: TGTGCCTGGAGTTGGGGGAGCTCCTACGAGCAGTACTTC

clone size: NA
V gene: TRBV6-5
J gene: TRBJ1-1
D gene: NA
CDR3 protein: CASSYGTVAEAFF
CDR3 DNA: TGTGCCAGCAGTTACGGGACCGTGGCTGAAGCTTTCTTT

clone size: few
V gene: TRBV7-9
J gene: TRBJ2-7
D gene: NA
CDR3 protein: CASSSQGGYEQYF
CDR3 DNA: TGTGCCAGCAGCTCTCAGGGGGGCTACGAGCAGTACTTC

clone size: NA
V gene: TRBV19
J gene: TRBJ2-2
D gene: NA
CDR3 protein: CASTPDYSTGELFF
CDR3 DNA: TGTGCCAGTACCCCGGACTATTCCACCGGGGAGCTGTTTTTT

clone size: NA
V gene: TRBV7-9
J gene: TRBJ1-1
D gene: NA
CDR3 protein: CASSLLGRRLTEAFF
CDR3 DNA: TGTGCCAGCAGCTTATTGGGCAGGAGGTTAACTGAAGCTTTCTTT

clone size: NA
V gene: TRBV2
J gene: TRBJ1-2
D gene: NA
CDR3 protein: CASRKRGDGYTF
CDR3 DNA: TGTGCCAGCAGAAAAAGGGGAGATGGCTACACCTTC

clone size: few
V gene: TRBV30
J gene: TRBJ2-6
D gene: NA
CDR3 protein: CAWSVGANVLTF
CDR3 DNA: TGTGCCTGGAGTGTGGGGGCCAACGTCCTGACTTTC

clone size: NA
V gene: TRBV5-6
J gene: TRBJ1-5
D gene: TRBD1
CDR3 protein: CASSLGQGGQPQHF
CDR3 DNA: TGTGCCAGCAGCCTGGGACAGGGGGGTCAGCCCCAGCATTTT

clone size: few
V gene: TRBV11-2
J gene: TRBJ2-3
D gene: NA
CDR3 protein: CASSFDSDTQYF
CDR3 DNA: TGTGCCAGCAGCTTCGATTCGGATACGCAGTATTTT

clone size: NA
V gene: TRBV13
J gene: TRBJ2-1
D gene: TRBD1
CDR3 protein: CAGKDRGRSEQFF
CDR3 DNA: TGTGCCGGAAAGGACAGGGGGCGAAGTGAGCAGTTCTTC

clone size: once
V gene: TRBV7-6
J gene: TRBJ2-2
D gene: TRBD2
CDR3 protein: CASSRGGTGELFF
CDR3 DNA: TGTGCCAGCAGTCGGGGGGGCACCGGGGAGCTGTTTTTT

clone size: NA
V gene: TRBV6-1
J gene: TRBJ2-5
D gene: NA
CDR3 protein: CASFPGGRETQYF
CDR3 DNA: TGTGCCAGCTTCCCGGGGGGCCGAGAGACCCAGTACTTC

clone size: few
V gene: TRBV19
J gene: TRBJ1-5
D gene: TRBD1
CDR3 protein: CASREGQGWQPQHF
CDR3 DNA: TGTGCCAGTAGGGAAGGACAGGGCTGGCAGCCCCAGCATTTT

clone size: NA
V gene: TRBV14
J gene: TRBJ2-7
D gene: NA
CDR3 protein: CASSQEGRGSYEQYF
CDR3 DNA: TGTGCCAGCAGCCAAGAGGGCAGGGGCTCCTACGAGCAGTACTTC

clone size: NA
V gene: TRBV30
J gene: TRBJ1-5
D gene: NA
CDR3 protein: CAWSFGQARGNQPQHF
CDR3 DNA: TGTGCCTGGAGTTTTGGGCAGGCGAGGGGCAATCAGCCCCAGCATTTT

clone size: NA
V gene: TRBV20-1
J gene: TRBJ2-1
D gene: NA
CDR3 protein: CSASKNEQFF
CDR3 DNA: TGCAGTGCTAGCAAGAATGAGCAGTTCTTC

clone size: NA
V gene: TRBV7-9
J gene: TRBJ1-1
D gene: NA
CDR3 protein: CASSLAWDPNTEAFF
CDR3 DNA: TGTGCCAGCAGCTTAGCTTGGGACCCGAACACTGAAGCTTTCTTT

clone size: many
V gene: TRBV19
J gene: TRBJ2-1
D gene: NA
CDR3 protein: CASSMGVDWMYEQFF
CDR3 DNA: TGTGCCAGTAGTATGGGGGTAGACTGGATGTATGAGCAGTTCTTC

clone size: NA
V gene: TRBV30
J gene: TRBJ2-7
D gene: NA
CDR3 protein: CAWVGPGQGAYEQYF
CDR3 DNA: TGTGCCTGGGTCGGACCGGGACAAGGCGCCTACGAGCAGTACTTC

clone size: few
V gene: TRBV4-1
J gene: TRBJ2-3
D gene: TRBD1
CDR3 protein: CASSYGQGSRDTQYF
CDR3 DNA: TGCGCCAGCAGCTACGGACAGGGGTCGAGGGATACGCAGTATTTT

clone size: NA
V gene: TRBV6-5
J gene: TRBJ1-5
D gene: NA
CDR3 protein: CASSYGGANQPQHF
CDR3 DNA: TGTGCCAGCAGTTACGGGGGCGCGAACCAGCCCCAGCATTTT

clone size: NA
V gene: TRBV29-1
J gene: TRBJ2-7
D gene: NA
CDR3 protein: CSVDGVGSSYEQYF
CDR3 DNA: TGCAGCGTTGACGGGGTGGGGAGCTCCTACGAGCAGTACTTC

clone size: few
V gene: TRBV10-3
J gene: TRBJ2-3
D gene: NA
CDR3 protein: CAISPPPSVADTQYF
CDR3 DNA: TGTGCCATCAGTCCCCCTCCTAGCGTAGCAGATACGCAGTATTTT

clone size: NA
V gene: TRBV7-8
J gene: TRBJ2-1
D gene: NA
CDR3 protein: CASSLGGGNEQFF
CDR3 DNA: TGTGCCAGCAGCTTAGGTGGGGGAAATGAGCAGTTCTTC

clone size: NA
V gene: TRBV29-1
J gene: TRBJ2-1
D gene: NA
CDR3 protein: CSVVILRPNEQFF
CDR3 DNA: TGCAGCGTTGTTATCTTGCGGCCCAATGAGCAGTTCTTC

clone size: NA
V gene: TRBV29-1
J gene: TRBJ2-7
D gene: TRBD2
CDR3 protein: CSVEGEGNWDYEQYF
CDR3 DNA: TGCAGCGTTGAAGGGGAGGGTAATTGGGACTACGAGCAGTACTTC

clone size: NA
V gene: TRBV27
J gene: TRBJ1-3
D gene: NA
CDR3 protein: CASSPRRSSGNTIYF
CDR3 DNA: TGTGCCAGCAGTCCCAGGAGAAGCTCTGGAAACACCATATATTTT

clone size: NA
V gene: TRBV2
J gene: TRBJ1-2
D gene: NA
CDR3 protein: CASSATGSGYTF
CDR3 DNA: TGTGCCAGCAGTGCCACAGGCAGCGGCTACACCTTC

clone size: NA
V gene: TRBV5-1
J gene: TRBJ2-3
D gene: NA
CDR3 protein: CASSLAPGGTDTQYF
CDR3 DNA: TGCGCCAGCAGCTTGGCCCCAGGGGGGACAGATACGCAGTATTTT

clone size: NA
V gene: TRBV19
J gene: TRBJ2-3
D gene: TRBD2
CDR3 protein: CASSIDSGGDTQYF
CDR3 DNA: TGTGCCAGTAGTATCGATAGCGGGGGAGATACGCAGTATTTT

clone size: few
V gene: TRBV9
J gene: TRBJ2-5
D gene: TRBD1
CDR3 protein: CASSPSTGKETQYF
CDR3 DNA: TGTGCCAGCAGCCCCTCGACAGGGAAAGAGACCCAGTACTTC

clone size: few
V gene: TRBV29-1
J gene: TRBJ2-2
D gene: NA
CDR3 protein: CSVVRGNTGELFF
CDR3 DNA: TGCAGCGTTGTCAGGGGGAACACCGGGGAGCTGTTTTTT

clone size: NA
V gene: TRBV7-9
J gene: TRBJ2-7
D gene: NA
CDR3 protein: CASRARVRDEQYF
CDR3 DNA: TGTGCCAGCAGGGCAAGGGTAAGGGACGAGCAGTACTTC

clone size: NA
V gene: TRBV5-6
J gene: TRBJ2-7
D gene: TRBD1
CDR3 protein: CASSRGQGPYEQYF
CDR3 DNA: TGTGCCAGCAGCCGGGGACAGGGCCCGTACGAGCAGTACTTC

clone size: NA
V gene: TRBV7-9
J gene: TRBJ2-1
D gene: NA
CDR3 protein: CASSFSGNNEQFF
CDR3 DNA: TGTGCCAGCAGCTTTTCCGGGAACAATGAGCAGTTCTTC

clone size: NA
V gene: TRBV27
J gene: TRBJ1-5
D gene: NA
CDR3 protein: CASSLSGSLQPQHF
CDR3 DNA: TGTGCCAGCAGTTTATCGGGGAGTTTGCAGCCCCAGCATTTT

clone size: NA
V gene: TRBV25-1
J gene: TRBJ2-5
D gene: NA
CDR3 protein: CASSEGQTTDYQETQYF
CDR3 DNA: TGTGCCAGCAGTGAAGGGCAGACGACGGATTACCAAGAGACCCAGTACTTC

clone size: NA
V gene: TRBV6-6
J gene: TRBJ1-5
D gene: NA
CDR3 protein: CASSYSQQLSNQPQHF
CDR3 DNA: TGTGCCAGCAGTTACTCTCAGCAATTGAGCAATCAGCCCCAGCATTTT

clone size: NA
V gene: TRBV25-1
J gene: TRBJ1-1
D gene: NA
CDR3 protein: CASKWRNTEAFF
CDR3 DNA: TGTGCCAGCAAATGGAGGAACACTGAAGCTTTCTTT

clone size: once
V gene: TRBV5-6
J gene: TRBJ1-4
D gene: TRBD1
CDR3 protein: CASSNGRTGRLRKLFF
CDR3 DNA: TGTGCCAGCAGCAACGGAAGGACAGGTCGGCTACGCAAACTGTTTTTT

clone size: NA
V gene: TRBV7-3
J gene: TRBJ1-6
D gene: TRBD1
CDR3 protein: CASSSHEVTGAHSPLHF
CDR3 DNA: TGTGCCAGCAGCTCCCACGAGGTCACAGGGGCGCATTCACCCCTCCACTTT

clone size: NA
V gene: TRBV4-1
J gene: TRBJ2-2
D gene: NA
CDR3 protein: CASSPSDLNTGELFF
CDR3 DNA: TGCGCCAGCAGCCCTAGCGACTTGAACACCGGGGAGCTGTTTTTT

clone size: once
V gene: TRBV6-5
J gene: TRBJ2-1
D gene: NA
CDR3 protein: CASSNRGPGEFF
CDR3 DNA: TGTGCCAGCAGTAACCGGGGCCCAGGAGAGTTCTTC

clone size: NA
V gene: TRBV1
J gene: TRBJ2-5
D gene: NA
CDR3 protein: CTSSQSDKETQYF
CDR3 DNA: TGCACCAGCAGCCAGTCGGACAAAGAGACCCAGTACTTC

clone size: few
V gene: TRBV30
J gene: TRBJ1-1
D gene: TRBD1
CDR3 protein: CAWGKGQGKTEAFF
CDR3 DNA: TGTGCCTGGGGCAAGGGACAGGGAAAGACTGAAGCTTTCTTT

clone size: NA
V gene: TRBV30
J gene: TRBJ2-3
D gene: TRBD2
CDR3 protein: CAWSGLAGGDTQYF
CDR3 DNA: TGTGCCTGGAGTGGGCTAGCGGGAGGAGATACGCAGTATTTT

clone size: few
V gene: TRBV29-1
J gene: TRBJ2-2
D gene: NA
CDR3 protein: CSVEGTANTGELFF
CDR3 DNA: TGCAGCGTTGAAGGGACTGCGAACACCGGGGAGCTGTTTTTT

clone size: NA
V gene: TRBV9
J gene: TRBJ2-7
D gene: TRBD1
CDR3 protein: CASSVGDSPSYEQYF
CDR3 DNA: TGTGCCAGCAGCGTAGGGGACAGTCCCTCCTACGAGCAGTACTTC

clone size: NA
V gene: TRBV11-3
J gene: TRBJ2-7
D gene: NA
CDR3 protein: CASSLDRDETSYEQYF
CDR3 DNA: TGTGCCAGCAGCTTAGACCGGGACGAAACCTCCTACGAGCAGTACTTC

clone size: NA
V gene: TRBV9
J gene: TRBJ2-5
D gene: NA
CDR3 protein: CASSVGGTNQETQYF
CDR3 DNA: TGTGCCAGCAGCGTAGGGGGGACAAACCAAGAGACCCAGTACTTC

clone size: NA
V gene: TRBV27
J gene: TRBJ1-1
D gene: NA
CDR3 protein: CASSFSGLTEAFF
CDR3 DNA: TGTGCCAGCAGTTTTTCAGGGCTCACTGAAGCTTTCTTT